This is a list of T cell receptor beta chains from one sample in a study of cytomegalovirus exposure and HLA in healthy donors. The data were produced by immunoSEQ multiplex PCR, yet TCRdb's version contains in-frame clones alone and is incomplete. The data hold 100,000 to 140,000 clones, with around 76% observed a single time. The source material was PBMCs. These TCRs come from a man in his thirties or forties in good health and CMV-seropositive. The CDR3 runs from the conserved cysteine through the conserved F or W. D genes are given only for firm matches. Some rows mark clone size as missing; the rest say once, few, many or name a class of expanded clone.

D | J | size | V | DNA | CDR3
NA | TRBJ1-6 | NA | TRBV14 | TGTGCCAGCAGCCATCGAGAGGCCCCCCTCCACTTT | CASSHREAPLHF
NA | TRBJ2-7 | few | TRBV9 | TGTGCCAGCAGCACGACGGGACAATTAACTTCCGGCGAGCAGTACTTC | CASSTTGQLTSGEQYF
NA | TRBJ2-1 | NA | TRBV5-1 | TGCGCCAGCAGCTCCGCGGGCGGGTACAATGAGCAGTTCTTC | CASSSAGGYNEQFF
TRBD1 | TRBJ1-2 | NA | TRBV7-2 | TGTGCCAGCAGCTTAGGGCGAGGACAGGCGGATGGCTACACCTTC | CASSLGRGQADGYTF
NA | TRBJ2-7 | NA | TRBV7-5 | TGTGTCAGAAGACTGGACAGTATACTCTACGAGCAGTACTTC | CVRRLDSILYEQYF
NA | TRBJ1-2 | few | TRBV7-9 | TGTGCCAGCAGCGTGGACAGCCTCTATGGCTACACCTTC | CASSVDSLYGYTF
TRBD2 | TRBJ2-7 | NA | TRBV10-3 | TGTGCCATCAGTGATTACGGGGCGGGGGAGGGCTACGAGCAGTACTTC | CAISDYGAGEGYEQYF
NA | TRBJ2-3 | NA | TRBV5-1 | TGCGCCAGCGACCGAGGGGCGGGAATTAGCACAGATACGCAGTATTTT | CASDRGAGISTDTQYF
NA | TRBJ2-7 | NA | TRBV5-5 | TGTGCCAGCAGCCAAGACAGCCGCTCCTACGAGCAGTACTTC | CASSQDSRSYEQYF
NA | TRBJ1-3 | NA | TRBV19 | TGTGCCAGTATGAACAAACCCTCTGGAAACACCATATATTTT | CASMNKPSGNTIYF
TRBD2 | TRBJ2-1 | once | TRBV6-6 | TGTGCCAGCAGTTATTTTGGACTAGACGACGGAGAGCAGTTCTTC | CASSYFGLDDGEQFF
NA | TRBJ1-2 | NA | TRBV5-6 | TGTGCCAGCAGCTTGGACAGTCCTGTCTATGGCTACACCTTC | CASSLDSPVYGYTF
TRBD2 | TRBJ2-3 | once | TRBV5-1 | TGCGCCAGCAGCTTTCGCGGGGGGGCGGCAGATACGCAGTATTTT | CASSFRGGAADTQYF
TRBD1 | TRBJ2-5 | NA | TRBV27 | TGTGCCAGCAGGGAACAGGGGGCAGGAGAGACCCAGTACTTC | CASREQGAGETQYF
TRBD1 | TRBJ1-6 | NA | TRBV19 | TGTGCCAGTAGGACAGGGGGCGCCTCGATTTCACCCCTCCACTTT | CASRTGGASISPLHF
TRBD2 | TRBJ2-5 | NA | TRBV6-5 | TGTGCCAGCAGTTCACCTAGCGGGGTAGAAGAGACCCAGTACTTC | CASSSPSGVEETQYF
NA | TRBJ1-2 | NA | TRBV18 | TGTGCCAGCTCACCGGGGGGTTCGCCGAACTATGGCTACACCTTC | CASSPGGSPNYGYTF
TRBD1 | TRBJ1-1 | NA | TRBV5-4 | TGTGCCAGCAGCTTGGCGGGACAGGGGCGGGGCACTGAAGCTTTCTTT | CASSLAGQGRGTEAFF
NA | TRBJ1-1 | NA | TRBV27 | TGTGCCAGCAGTTTGAGGGGGGGCAGGAGCGACACTGAAGCTTTCTTT | CASSLRGGRSDTEAFF
TRBD2 | TRBJ2-1 | few | TRBV2 | TGTGCCAGCAATGGGGCTAGCGGGACGCAGTTCTTC | CASNGASGTQFF
NA | TRBJ1-5 | NA | TRBV6-5 | TGTGCCAGCAGTTTACAGGGACATAGCAATCAGCCCCAGCATTTT | CASSLQGHSNQPQHF
TRBD1 | TRBJ2-7 | NA | TRBV11-3 | TGTGCCAGCAGCTTAGAGAAGACAGGGGGAAACTACGAGCAGTACTTC | CASSLEKTGGNYEQYF
NA | TRBJ2-5 | NA | TRBV19 | TGTGCCAGTAGTATTGGTGCGGGCCAAGAGACCCAGTACTTC | CASSIGAGQETQYF
NA | TRBJ1-5 | NA | TRBV2 | TGTGCCAGCAGTGACATCGGGTTCCTTGAGATTAATCAGCCCCAGCATTTT | CASSDIGFLEINQPQHF
NA | TRBJ2-7 | NA | TRBV19 | TGTGCCAGTAGTATACAGGCAGGGGAACGCTACGAGCAGTACTTC | CASSIQAGERYEQYF
NA | TRBJ1-2 | NA | TRBV30 | TGTGCCTGGAGTGCTGGGCCGTTTAACTATGGCTACACCTTC | CAWSAGPFNYGYTF
TRBD1 | TRBJ2-1 | NA | TRBV19 | TGTGCCAGTAGTGACCCGGGACAGGGCCCTTTGGGTGAGCAGTTCTTC | CASSDPGQGPLGEQFF
TRBD2 | TRBJ2-3 | NA | TRBV7-6 | TGTGCCAGCAGCTTGTCCGGGACTAGCGGGAGTTATACGCAGTATTTT | CASSLSGTSGSYTQYF
NA | TRBJ2-5 | NA | TRBV10-2 | TGCGCCAGCAGTGGAGAGGCAGAGACCCAGTACTTC | CASSGEAETQYF
NA | TRBJ2-5 | NA | TRBV6-5 | TGTGCCAGCACCACGACAGCGGGAGAGACCCAGTACTTC | CASTTTAGETQYF
NA | TRBJ1-1 | NA | TRBV6-5 | TGTGCCAGCAGGAGGACAGCGGAGGCGCCTGAAGCTTTCTTT | CASRRTAEAPEAFF
TRBD1 | TRBJ1-2 | NA | TRBV6-1 | TGTGCCAGCAGTGGGAGTCCGGGACAGGGCCCATCGTGGGGGAGCTACACCTTC | CASSGSPGQGPSWGSYTF
NA | TRBJ1-2 | NA | TRBV10-2 | TGCGCCAGCAGTGAGATGATAGGGACTGCTAACTATGGCTACACCTTC | CASSEMIGTANYGYTF
NA | TRBJ2-1 | NA | TRBV29-1 | TGCAGCGAGGGGATAGGGGGCAATGAGCAGTTCTTC | CSEGIGGNEQFF
NA | TRBJ2-3 | NA | TRBV7-3 | TGTGCCAGCAGCCCCCAAGAGGCGACCCCGGGACAACTCCTTCAGTATTTT | CASSPQEATPGQLLQYF
TRBD2 | TRBJ2-1 | NA | TRBV7-6 | TGTGCCAGCACCAGCGGGGGGGCCGGGAATGAGCAGTTCTTC | CASTSGGAGNEQFF
TRBD2 | TRBJ2-7 | few | TRBV6-1 | TGTGCCATCCGCGGGGGGGCCTCCCGCGAGCAGTACTTC | CAIRGGASREQYF
NA | TRBJ1-4 | NA | TRBV2 | TGTGCCAGCAGGGGAGGTCGGGTGTTTTTT | CASRGGRVFF
TRBD2 | TRBJ2-2 | few | TRBV9 | TGTGCCAGCAGCGTAGTAGCGGGGTCGAACACCGGGGAGCTGTTTTTT | CASSVVAGSNTGELFF
NA | TRBJ1-1 | NA | TRBV11-3 | TGTGCCAGCAGCTTAGGGAGGCCGGGCCCCAGAGAAAACACTGAAGCTTTCTTT | CASSLGRPGPRENTEAFF
NA | TRBJ1-2 | NA | TRBV4-2 | TGTGCCAGCAGCCAATCTACCGGGACACAGTATGGCTACACCTTC | CASSQSTGTQYGYTF
NA | TRBJ2-7 | NA | TRBV2 | TGTGCCAGCAGTGGGAGGCAATTTACCTACGAGCAGTACTTC | CASSGRQFTYEQYF
TRBD1 | TRBJ1-4 | NA | TRBV6-1 | TGTGCCAGCAGTGAAGGGCAGGGGGTTGAAAAACTGTTTTTT | CASSEGQGVEKLFF
TRBD2 | TRBJ2-1 | few | TRBV4-1 | TGCGCCAGCAGCCAACCACCACCGCGATGGGGGGGTCCTGTTGAGCAGTTCTTC | CASSQPPPRWGGPVEQFF
NA | TRBJ1-2 | NA | TRBV6-6 | TGTGCCAGCAGTTACGGAGGGGAGAGAGGCTACACCTTC | CASSYGGERGYTF
TRBD1 | TRBJ1-1 | NA | TRBV15 | TGTGCCCCCGCGCAAGGGGGCGCGTTGACTGAAGCTTTCTTT | CAPAQGGALTEAFF
NA | TRBJ2-3 | NA | TRBV11-3 | TGTGCCAGCAGGGAGGGCAGGTCTAGCACAGATACGCAGTATTTT | CASREGRSSTDTQYF
NA | TRBJ2-7 | NA | TRBV4-1 | TGCGCCAGCAGCCGATGGAATACGGCGGGGAGCTCCTACGAGCAGTACTTC | CASSRWNTAGSSYEQYF
NA | TRBJ1-1 | NA | TRBV6-1 | TGTGCCATCAACACCCGGGGGTTGGGGACTGAAGCTTTCTTT | CAINTRGLGTEAFF
TRBD1 | TRBJ2-7 | NA | TRBV2 | TGTGCCAGCAGTGCGGGACAGGGTCTCTACGAGCAGTACTTC | CASSAGQGLYEQYF
NA | TRBJ1-1 | NA | TRBV11-3 | TGTGCCAGCAGCCCTCTGAACACTGAAGCTTTCTTT | CASSPLNTEAFF
NA | TRBJ1-6 | NA | TRBV5-6 | TGTGCCAGCAGCCCTGCTGTAGGACAAGGCTCCTATAATTCACCCCTCCACTTT | CASSPAVGQGSYNSPLHF
NA | TRBJ1-1 | NA | TRBV11-2 | TGTGCCAGCAGCTTAGGGGCTGGGAACACTGAAGCTTTCTTT | CASSLGAGNTEAFF
TRBD1 | TRBJ2-7 | NA | TRBV27 | TGTGCCAGCAGCACATACAGGGGAGCGAGTTACGAGCAGTACTTC | CASSTYRGASYEQYF